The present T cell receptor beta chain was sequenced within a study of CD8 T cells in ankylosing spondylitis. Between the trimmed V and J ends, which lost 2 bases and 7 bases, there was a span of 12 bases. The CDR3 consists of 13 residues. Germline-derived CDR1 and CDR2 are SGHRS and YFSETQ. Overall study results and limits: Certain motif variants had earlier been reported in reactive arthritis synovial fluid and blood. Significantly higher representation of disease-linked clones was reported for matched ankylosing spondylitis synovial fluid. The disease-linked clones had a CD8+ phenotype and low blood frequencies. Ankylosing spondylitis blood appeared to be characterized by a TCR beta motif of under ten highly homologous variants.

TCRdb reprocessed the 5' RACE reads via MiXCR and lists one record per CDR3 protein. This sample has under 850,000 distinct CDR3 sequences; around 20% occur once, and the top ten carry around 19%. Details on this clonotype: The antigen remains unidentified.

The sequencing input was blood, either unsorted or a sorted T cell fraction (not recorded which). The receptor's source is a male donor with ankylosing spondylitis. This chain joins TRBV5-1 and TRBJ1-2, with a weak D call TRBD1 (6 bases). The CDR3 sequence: CASSFEGESGYTF. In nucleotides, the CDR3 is TGCGCCAGCAGCTTTGAGGGGGAATCTGGCTACACCTTC.